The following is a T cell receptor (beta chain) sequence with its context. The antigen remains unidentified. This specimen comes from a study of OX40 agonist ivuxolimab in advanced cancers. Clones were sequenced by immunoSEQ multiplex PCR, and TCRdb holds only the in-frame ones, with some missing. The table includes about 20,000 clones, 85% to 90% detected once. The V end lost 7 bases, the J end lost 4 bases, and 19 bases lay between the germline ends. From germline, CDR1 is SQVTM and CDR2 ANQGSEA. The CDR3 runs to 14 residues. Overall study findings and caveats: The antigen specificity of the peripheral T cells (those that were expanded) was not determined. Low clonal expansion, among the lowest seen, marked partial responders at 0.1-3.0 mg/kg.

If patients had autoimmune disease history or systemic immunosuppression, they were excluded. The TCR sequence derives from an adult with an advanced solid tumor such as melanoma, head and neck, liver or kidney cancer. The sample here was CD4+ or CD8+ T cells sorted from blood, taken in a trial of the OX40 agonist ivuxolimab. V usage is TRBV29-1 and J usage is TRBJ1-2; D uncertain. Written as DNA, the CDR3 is TGCAGCGCAGAGGGTACAAACAAAATCTATGGCTACACCTTC. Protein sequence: CSAEGTNKIYGYTF.